This T cell receptor beta chain was recovered during a study of CD8 T cells in ankylosing spondylitis. Study-wide findings and caveats: Earlier reports found some motif variants in synovial fluid and blood in reactive arthritis. Apparently characteristic of ankylosing spondylitis blood was a TCR beta motif (under ten highly homologous variants).

The sample holds many counts of this clonotype. Its antigen is unknown. Germline-derived CDR1 and CDR2 are KGHSH and LQKENI. V lost 2 bases to trimming and J lost 6 bases; unmatched junction nucleotides: 5. This CDR3 is 15 amino acids long. TCRdb reanalysed the 5' RACE reads using MiXCR and keeps one entry per CDR3 protein. In the table there are under 300,000 distinct CDR3 sequences, roughly 8.6% of which are singletons. Source material: blood, either unsorted or a sorted T cell fraction (not recorded which). The chain has TRBV18 and TRBJ2-2; TRBD1 matches at 8 bases. This sequence was found in a male donor with ankylosing spondylitis or in good health (not recorded which). The CDR3 sequence: CASSPMAGGSGELFF. In DNA form, the CDR3 reads TGTGCCAGCTCACCAATGGCAGGGGGCTCCGGGGAGCTGTTTTTT.